This passage covers 10 T cell receptor beta chains from one sample sequenced in a study of cytomegalovirus exposure and HLA in healthy donors. Amplification used 60 Vbeta primers and 13 Jbeta primers. Assay: immunoSEQ multiplex PCR; the TCRdb copy retains only in-frame clones and omits some. This sample's table has 63,000 or so clones. Sample: PBMCs. These receptors were obtained from a boy aged 5-17 years in good health and CMV-seronegative.

The chain employs TRBV5-6 and TRBJ1-2, with 9 bases matching TRBD1. In germline, CDR1 is SGHDT, CDR2 YYEEEE. This CDR3 contains 15 residues. V shed 4 bases, J shed 8 bases, and the junction held 12 bases outside the gene matches. This CDR3 is CASSPLLATGGGYTF. In nucleotides, the CDR3 is TGTGCCAGCAGCCCGCTTCTTGCGACAGGGGGAGGCTACACCTTC.

The chain uses TRBV6-4 and TRBJ2-5; D not resolved. Between the trimmed V and J ends, which lost 0 bases and 1 base, there was a span of 9 bases. This CDR3 has 15 residues. The germline V gene encodes CDR1 MRHNA and CDR2 SNTAGT. In DNA form, the CDR3 reads TGTGCCAGCAGTGACTCCTTGAGTCTCCAAGAGACCCAGTACTTC. This gives the protein CASSDSLSLQETQYF.

This chain links TRBV9 with TRBJ2-2; TRBD2 agrees at 11 bases. After removal of 4 bases from V and 1 base from J, the junction contained 9 bases not matched to a gene. Germline assignment: CDR1 SGDLS and CDR2 YYNGEE. The CDR3 contains 18 residues. The DNA for the CDR3 is TGTGCCAGCAGCATGAGCAGACTAGCGGGACTGAACACCGGGGAGCTGTTTTTT. This sequence encodes CASSMSRLAGLNTGELFF.

The V call is TRBV14, the J call TRBJ2-3; D is ambiguous. V was trimmed by 1 base and J by 2 bases, leaving 7 bases between them. Germline CDR1 reads SGHDN; CDR2 reads FVKESK. The CDR3 totals 14 residues. CDR3 nucleotides: TGTGCCAGCAGCCAAGCTAGGCACACAGATACGCAGTATTTT. Its translation is CASSQARHTDTQYF.

This chain uses TRBV18 with TRBJ1-2, with 7 bases matching TRBD1. This CDR3 spans 14 amino acids. Germline values: CDR1 KGHSH, CDR2 LQKENI. The trim removed 4 bases at V and 9 bases at J, leaving 11 bases unmatched. The CDR3 sequence: CASSLGTEGDRYTF. CDR3 DNA sequence: TGTGCCAGCTCACTCGGGACAGAGGGGGATCGCTACACCTTC.

The rearrangement uses TRBV7-2 and TRBJ2-1; the match to TRBD1 covers 8 bases. The CDR3 covers 15 residues. The junction had 6 bases not matched to a gene; V was cut back by 1 base and J by 7 bases. Germline V gene lookup returns CDR1 SGHTA and CDR2 FQGNSA. The CDR3 here is CASSLDRTGPNEQFF. The CDR3 DNA follows: TGTGCCAGCAGCTTAGACCGGACAGGGCCTAATGAGCAGTTCTTC.

The V call is TRBV7-2, the J call TRBJ1-2; TRBD1 matches at 9 bases. J gave up 5 bases and V 4 bases, and 8 bases lay outside the gene matches. From germline, CDR1 is SGHTA and CDR2 FQGNSA. The CDR3 spans 15 residues. The CDR3 DNA sequence: TGTGCCAGCAGCTCACGTCCCGGGACAGGGTATGGCTACACCTTC. It specifies CASSSRPGTGYGYTF. The whole variable domain, remainder taken from reference TRBV7-2 and TRBJ1-2, is GAGVSQSPSNKVTEKGKDVELRCDPISGHTALYWYRQSLGQGLEFLIYFQGNSAPDKSGLPSDRFSAERTGGSVSTLTIQRTQQEDSAVYLCASSSRPGTGYGYTFGSGTRLTVV.

The chain combines TRBV18 with TRBJ1-4; D might be TRBD1 (5 bases). Germline values: CDR1 KGHSH, CDR2 LQKENI. Deletions cut 3 bases from V and 7 bases from J, with 21 bases between. This CDR3 is built from 17 residues. The CDR3 DNA reads as TGTGCCAGCTCACCCCGGTCGCGGGGGGAGGTCAGTGAAAAACTGTTTTTT. It translates to CASSPRSRGEVSEKLFF.

The rearrangement links TRBV25-1 to TRBJ2-7; tentative D call: TRBD2 (5 bases). The CDR3 spans 17 residues. V shed 6 bases and J shed 5 bases, with 26 bases lying between them. CDR1 and CDR2 (germline): MGHDK, SYGVNS. The CDR3 here is CASRTLRTTGIGDEQYF. The DNA of the CDR3 is TGTGCCAGCAGAACTCTACGAACGACCGGGATAGGCGACGAGCAGTACTTC.

The chain couples TRBV6-4 to TRBJ2-1, with TRBD2 as a possible D gene (6 bases). The V and J ends lost 3 bases and 7 bases respectively, with 22 bases between them. Germline V gives CDR1 MRHNA, CDR2 SNTAGT. This CDR3 comprises 17 residues. CDR3 bases: TGTGCCAGCAGTGAGTTACTAGCTGTCGGGGTTCCGAATGAGCAGTTCTTC. This gives the protein CASSELLAVGVPNEQFF.